Below are 24 T cell receptor beta chains sequenced from a single sample in a study of patients and donors after allogeneic stem cell transplantation. TCRdb re-derived calls from the RT-PCR reads in MiXCR, one entry per CDR3 protein. The data hold 390,000 or so distinct CDR3 sequences, with 16% observed a single time. The sequencing input was blood, either unsorted or a sorted T cell fraction (not recorded which). All receptors derive from a human donor who was either an allogeneic HSCT recipient or a stem cell or donor lymphocyte infusion donor (not recorded which). It is not recorded whose cells these are; they may come from a transplant donor.

In this sample, this clonotype turned up once. The chain carries TRBV11-3 and TRBJ2-2; D is uncertain. Germline CDR1 SGHNT, CDR2 YENEEA. V shed 1 base and J shed 12 bases, with 6 bases lying between them. CDR3 length: 11 residues. CDR3: CASSLGRQLFF. CDR3 nucleotide sequence: TGTGCCAGCAGCTTAGGTCGGCAGCTGTTTTTT.

This chain connects TRBV20-1 to TRBJ2-5; 14 bases agree with TRBD2. The length of the CDR3 is 17 residues. V shed 6 bases and J 5 bases; nucleotides not matched to a gene: 14. In germline, CDR1 is DFQATT, CDR2 SNEGSKA (reference sequence). CDR3 in amino acids: CSARTSGRTAARETQYF. The CDR3 DNA follows: TGCAGTGCGAGGACTAGCGGGAGGACCGCGGCGCGGGAGACCCAGTACTTC.

The chain recombines TRBV20-1 with TRBJ2-1; 12 bases agree with TRBD2. This CDR3 is 15 amino acids long. The V segment lost 0 bases and the J segment 8 bases; nucleotides outside the gene matches: 5. Germline CDR1 and CDR2: DFQATT and SNEGSKA (reference sequence). The CDR3 sequence is CSARDGLAGRDEQFF. CDR3 DNA: TGCAGTGCTAGAGACGGACTAGCGGGAAGGGATGAGCAGTTCTTC.

This clonotype has a handful of counts. The chain carries TRBV2 and TRBJ1-2; 8 bases agree with TRBD1. The CDR3 runs 13 residues. With V trimmed by 7 bases and J by 8 bases, 9 bases remained unmatched. Germline V gives CDR1 SNHLY, CDR2 FYNNEI. DNA of the CDR3: TGTGCCAGCAAGGGTCAGGGGGCGTACGGCTACACCTTC. As protein: CASKGQGAYGYTF. The variable domain in full, completed from reference TRBV2 and TRBJ1-2, reads EPEVTQTPSHQVTQMGQEVILRCVPISNHLYFYWYRQILGQKVEFLVSFYNNEISEKSEIFDDQFSVERPDGSNFTLKIRSTKLEDSAMYFCASKGQGAYGYTFGSGTRLTVV.

The sample holds a few counts of this clonotype. The chain combines TRBV20-1 with TRBJ2-7, with 10 bases lining up with TRBD2. Trimming removed 6 bases from V and 2 bases from J; junction bases left unmatched: 19. The CDR3 totals 18 residues. Germline V CDR1 and CDR2: DFQATT, SNEGSKA (reference sequence). CDR3 nucleotide sequence: TGCAGTGCCTTAGGGCCGACTAGCGGGCTCTCTCTAACCTACGAGCAGTACTTC. Translation gives CSALGPTSGLSLTYEQYF.

This chain connects TRBV5-6 to TRBJ2-7; 9 nucleotides align to TRBD1. CDR3 length: 16 amino acids. V gave up 3 bases and J gave up 1 base; unmatched junction bases: 8. Germline V gives CDR1 SGHDT, CDR2 YYEEEE. CDR3 coding DNA: TGTGCCAGCAGCTGGGGGGACAGGGAATTATCCTACGAGCAGTACTTC. It translates to CASSWGDRELSYEQYF.

The chain has TRBV7-9 and TRBJ2-3; D ambiguous. CDR1 and CDR2 (germline): SEHNR, FQNEAQ (reference sequence). Trimming removed 4 bases at V and 3 bases at J, with 11 bases between. The CDR3 is 14 residues long. CDR3 protein: CASSSGVETDTQYF. The CDR3 bases are TGTGCCAGCAGCTCCGGAGTGGAGACAGATACGCAGTATTTT.

In its sample, this clonotype was seen a few times. CDR3 DNA: TGTGCCAGCAGTGAAGGAGTAGGGACCTACGAGCAGTACTTC. It codes for CASSEGVGTYEQYF. This sequence joins TRBV2 and TRBJ2-7, with D uncertain. Looked up from germline, CDR1 is SNHLY and CDR2 is FYNNEI. This CDR3 has 14 amino acids. The ends were cut back, 1 base at V and 2 bases at J, with 9 bases in the middle.

This clonotype has a handful of counts. This rearrangement joins TRBV20-1 to TRBJ2-5; possibly TRBD2 for D (7 bases). CDR1 DFQATT and CDR2 SNEGSKA come from the germline V gene (reference sequence). The V end lost 6 bases, the J end lost 4 bases, and 12 bases lay between the germline ends. This CDR3 contains 12 residues. Written as DNA, the CDR3 is TGCAGTGCGAGTAGGGGGGGAGAGACCCAGTACTTC. Amino acid sequence: CSASRGGETQYF.

The rearrangement joins TRBV18 to TRBJ2-1, with 10 nucleotides matching TRBD2. The CDR3 loop spans 18 amino acids. CDR1 KGHSH and CDR2 LQKENI come from the germline V gene. Losses at the gene ends were 1 base for V and 3 bases for J; bases not matched to a gene: 9. This CDR3 is CASSPLPTAGGVYNEQFF. CDR3 coding DNA: TGTGCCAGCTCACCACTACCAACAGCGGGAGGGGTCTACAATGAGCAGTTCTTC. The variable domain in full, with the rest retrieved from reference TRBV18 and TRBJ2-1, is NAGVMQNPRHLVRRRGQEARLRCSPMKGHSHVYWYRQLPEEGLKFMVYLQKENIIDESGMPKERFSAEFPKEGPSILRIQQVVRGDSAAYFCASSPLPTAGGVYNEQFFGPGTRLTVL.

This sequence joins TRBV4-1 and TRBJ1-3, with TRBD1 matching 9 bases. Germline assignment: CDR1 MGHRA and CDR2 YSYEKL. V trimming: 0 bases; J trimming: 5 bases; junction bases outside the gene matches: 5. The CDR3 is 16 amino acids. CDR3: CASSQDGGQGRNTIYF. CDR3 nucleotide sequence: TGCGCCAGCAGCCAAGATGGGGGACAGGGAAGAAACACCATATATTTT.

The V gene is TRBV12-3 or TRBV12-4, the J gene TRBJ1-5; 9 bases are a match to TRBD1. J was trimmed by 7 bases and V by 5 bases; bases with no gene match: 6. This CDR3 comprises 14 residues. CDR3 nucleotides: TGTGCCAGCAGTATCGACAGGGGGAGACAGCCCCAGCATTTT. Encoded protein: CASSIDRGRQPQHF.

The V call is TRBV12-3 or TRBV12-4, the J call TRBJ2-1; TRBD1 or TRBD2 may be the D gene (7 bases each). V lost 7 bases and J lost 6, with 16 bases in between. The CDR3 is 14 amino acids. This CDR3 is CASIRGGGVNEQFF. For the CDR3, the DNA is TGTGCCAGCATCAGGGGGGGCGGGGTCAATGAGCAGTTCTTC.

Only a few counts were recorded for this clonotype. The V call is TRBV7-9, the J call TRBJ2-1; no reliable D call. Germline CDR1 SEHNR, CDR2 FQNEAQ (reference sequence). The CDR3 loop spans 15 amino acids. V was cut by 5 bases and J by 0 bases, with 11 bases left in between. The CDR3: CASSPGGYSYNEQFF. Here the CDR3 DNA reads TGTGCCAGCAGCCCCGGTGGTTACTCCTACAATGAGCAGTTCTTC.

This clonotype was seen a handful of times. The chain uses TRBV12-3 or TRBV12-4 and TRBJ2-3, with D hard to call. Trimming took 0 bases from V and 5 from J, leaving 3 bases between them. There are 12 residues in the CDR3. For the CDR3, the DNA is TGTGCCAGCAGTTTAGCGCAAGATACGCAGTATTTT. This encodes CASSLAQDTQYF.

This clonotype was counted many times. The rearrangement joins TRBV7-9 to TRBJ2-7; D uncertain. CDR1 SEHNR and CDR2 FQNEAQ come from the germline V gene (reference sequence). V was shortened by 1 base and J by 4 bases, with 5 bases between the two germline ends. The CDR3 consists of 12 residues. The CDR3 is CASSLDEYEQYF. Written as DNA, the CDR3 is TGTGCCAGCAGCTTAGACGAGTACGAGCAGTACTTC.

This clonotype was seen a handful of times. V and J are TRBV24-1 and TRBJ1-5; D unclear. Trimming cost V 2 bases and J 4 bases, with 8 bases left between them. The CDR3 length is 14 residues. Germline V gene lookup returns CDR1 KGHDR and CDR2 SFDVKD. CDR3 residues: CATSDYGSNQPQHF. The CDR3 region has the DNA TGTGCCACCAGTGATTATGGCAGTAATCAGCCCCAGCATTTT.

This clonotype was recorded many times. This chain links TRBV12-3 or TRBV12-4 with TRBJ1-1; D unclear. This CDR3 has 14 amino acids. Trimming removed 6 bases at V and 4 bases at J, with 15 bases between. CDR3 nucleotide sequence: TGTGCCAGCAGGGAGGAGTTTTCAGGCACTGAAGCTTTCTTT. Protein product: CASREEFSGTEAFF.

V is TRBV5-1 and J is TRBJ1-2; D gene unclear. The CDR3 has 14 residues. CDR1 SGHRS and CDR2 YFSETQ come from the germline V gene. Trimming took off 1 base at V and 4 bases at J, with 11 bases between the two ends. CDR3 protein: CASSLRGKGYGYTF. The CDR3 DNA reads TGCGCCAGCAGCTTGCGTGGGAAGGGCTATGGCTACACCTTC.

This chain links TRBV7-3 with TRBJ2-3; D ambiguous. The CDR3 runs 14 residues. Trimming took off 1 base at V and 7 bases at J, with 12 bases between the two ends. Germline V gene sequence: CDR1 SGHTA, CDR2 FQGTGA. This chain's CDR3 is CASSLNVGQNTQYF. Here the CDR3 DNA reads TGTGCCAGCAGCTTAAATGTCGGTCAGAATACGCAGTATTTT.

This clonotype was seen only a few times. The chain couples TRBV20-1 to TRBJ2-7; D perhaps matches TRBD2 (7 bases). Germline-derived CDR1 and CDR2 are DFQATT and SNEGSKA (reference sequence). CDR3 length: 13 amino acids. V was shortened by 6 bases and J by 5 bases, with 17 bases between the two germline ends. The CDR3 sequence: CSAPGGILDEQYF. The DNA for the CDR3 is TGCAGTGCCCCGGGGGGCATTCTCGACGAGCAGTACTTC.

There are a few counts of this clonotype. The V gene is TRBV7-3, the J gene TRBJ1-3; TRBD1 agrees at 7 bases. V lost 2 bases to trimming and J lost 7 bases; unmatched junction nucleotides: 2. Germline CDR1 is SGHTA and CDR2 is FQGTGA. CDR3 length: 13 amino acids. This CDR3 is CASSLAGGNTIYF. CDR3 nucleotides: TGTGCCAGCAGCTTAGCAGGGGGGAACACCATATATTTT.

This clonotype has just a few counts. This chain uses TRBV3-1 with TRBJ1-6; TRBD1 matches 10 bases. The CDR3 is 14 residues long. Looked up from germline, CDR1 is LGHDT and CDR2 is YNNKEL (reference sequence). V lost 6 bases, J lost 7 bases, and 3 bases stayed unmatched. The CDR3: CASSRQGANSPLHF. The CDR3 coding sequence is TGTGCCAGCAGTCGACAGGGGGCAAATTCACCCCTCCACTTT.

The V gene is TRBV21-1, the J gene TRBJ2-5. TRBV21-1 is flagged as a pseudogene. The CDR3 sequence is 13 residues long. CDR3 nucleotide sequence: TGTGCCAGCAGCAAAAATCTCGAAGAGACCCAGTACTTC. Protein: CASSKNLEETQYF.